This TCR beta chain comes out of a study of T cell repertoires in cytomegalovirus infection (dated by TCRdb to 2018 to 2020). Some background on the complete study: Donor HLA type was relevant to the analysis, as public TCR beta signatures indicated carriage of CMV infection together with the matching HLA type.

Sequencer: Illumina HiSeq 1500. TCRdb itself trimmed the public reads at Q25 with fastp, ran MiXCR and retained productive beta chains. Entries are consolidated by CDR3 protein sequence, retaining the most common genes and DNA. The sample table shows more than 200,000 distinct CDR3 sequences, and approximately 9.1% are seen once. Of the sample, around 16% is held by the ten largest clones. Overall study results and their limits: The ex vivo response was dominated by HLA-C-restricted CMV-specific TCR beta clonotypes, which also provided the single most frequent clonotype in two of eight donors. Cumulative frequency of public TCR beta family members discriminated carriers of CMV infection plus the relevant HLA type in this cohort and an independent roughly 330-donor cohort.

This clonotype was seen ten or more times. The antigen it binds to is not known. The input lacks base qualities; no much larger clone sits a single base away. The CDR3 runs 16 residues from the cysteine to the phenylalanine. Only the CDR3 DNA is retained, 48 bases long and in frame from the first base. Unmatched junction bases come to 10, with V trimmed by 1 base and J by 1 base. Per the germline V gene (reference sequence), GTSNPN is the CDR1 and SVGIG is the CDR2. The chain employs TRBV30 and TRBJ2-7; 7 bases in the middle match TRBD1. The source material was PBMCs. The receptor was derived from a human donor in good health (CMV status not recorded). Some clones in this sample may be carry-over from other donors' samples. The nucleotides read TGTGCCTGGAGTGGGGACCTGGGACAGCTATCCTACGAGCAGTACTTC. This encodes CAWSGDLGQLSYEQYF.